A selection of T cell receptor beta chains follows, all from one sample in a study of vaccination and CD4 T cells after COVID-19. No antigen is known for these receptors. TCRdb re-called the PCR reads with MiXCR, one entry per CDR3 protein. The repertoire holds around 26,000 distinct CDR3 sequences, 67% seen once, with roughly 15% in the top ten. Here the sequenced sample was CD4+ T cells from blood, cultured in vitro, taken after SARS-CoV-2 vaccination. These receptors originate from a human donor who received a COVID-19 vaccine. Each CDR3 is given with its conserved first and last residue. The D gene is left open where the match is weak. The listing skips clone size in some rows; elsewhere it reads once, few, many or a size class.

>TRBV7-2|NA|15|NA|TRBJ2-3
CASRARGGGRDTQYF
TGTGCCAGCAGGGCCCGAGGGGGCGGGAGAGATACGCAGTATTTT
>TRBV5-1|NA|15|few|TRBJ1-6
CASSFEGGENSPLHF
TGCGCCAGCAGCTTCGAAGGGGGTGAGAATTCACCCCTCCACTTT
>TRBV20-1|NA|12|NA|TRBJ2-7
CSASPRTYEQYF
TGCAGTGCTAGTCCACGGACCTACGAGCAGTACTTC
>TRBV20-1|TRBD2|16|few|TRBJ2-7
CSASGLAGGPAYEQYF
TGCAGTGCTTCGGGACTAGCGGGGGGGCCGGCCTACGAGCAGTACTTC
>TRBV24-1|NA|13|few|TRBJ2-3
CATSGRITDTQYF
TGTGCCACCTCCGGACGGATCACAGATACGCAGTATTTT
>TRBV19|TRBD1|13|NA|TRBJ1-5
CASSIRGRDNQHF
TGTGCCAGTAGTATCAGGGGGAGAGACAATCAGCATTTT
>TRBV30|NA|11|NA|TRBJ1-6
CAWKHDSPLHF
TGTGCCTGGAAGCATGATTCACCCCTCCACTTT
>TRBV19|NA|16|NA|TRBJ1-6
CASSIAQGSYNSPLHF
TGTGCCAGTAGCATTGCTCAGGGAAGCTATAATTCACCCCTCCACTTT
>TRBV5-1|TRBD1|14|NA|TRBJ1-1
CASSPETGSEEAFF
TGCGCCAGCAGCCCCGAGACAGGGTCCGAGGAAGCTTTCTTT
>TRBV19|NA|17|NA|TRBJ1-5
CASSPKGSQSSNQPQHF
TGTGCCAGTAGTCCGAAAGGCAGTCAATCAAGCAATCAGCCCCAGCATTTT
>TRBV2|NA|15|once|TRBJ1-2
CASRGSREGNYGYTF
TGTGCCAGCAGGGGATCCAGGGAGGGGAACTATGGCTACACCTTC
>TRBV6-2/TRBV6-3|NA|17|once|TRBJ2-3
CASSPPWVAGSTDTQYF
TGTGCCAGCAGTCCCCCGTGGGTTGCGGGTAGCACAGATACGCAGTATTTT
>TRBV3-1|TRBD2|16|once|TRBJ2-2
CASSGSTRGDTGELFF
TGTGCCAGCAGCGGGAGTACCCGGGGGGACACCGGGGAGCTGTTTTTT
>TRBV2|NA|13|few|TRBJ1-5
CASRVDSNQPQHF
TGTGCCAGCAGGGTGGATAGCAATCAGCCCCAGCATTTT
>TRBV7-3|NA|16|NA|TRBJ2-2
CASSPNQAGSSGELFF
TGTGCCAGCAGTCCCAACCAGGCAGGGTCGTCCGGGGAGCTGTTTTTT
>TRBV6-1|NA|14|NA|TRBJ1-1
CASSELGGDTEAFF
TGTGCCAGCAGTGAACTAGGCGGGGACACTGAAGCTTTCTTT
>TRBV6-5|TRBD2|15|NA|TRBJ2-3
CASSYGRGVTDTQYF
TGTGCCAGCAGTTACGGGCGGGGGGTGACAGATACGCAGTATTTT
>TRBV7-2|NA|14|NA|TRBJ2-2
CASSLSRNTGELFF
TGTGCCAGCAGCTTAAGCAGGAACACCGGGGAGCTGTTTTTT
>TRBV20-1|NA|13|few|TRBJ2-5
CSASRTTRETQYF
TGCAGTGCTAGTCGGACGACCCGGGAGACCCAGTACTTC
>TRBV6-4|TRBD1|15|NA|TRBJ1-5
CASSVTGDTNQPQHF
TGTGCCAGCAGTGTTACAGGGGACACCAATCAGCCCCAGCATTTT
>TRBV6-1|TRBD2|15|NA|TRBJ2-3
CASFSASGGTDTQYF
TGTGCCAGCTTTTCTGCTAGCGGGGGGACAGATACGCAGTATTTT
>TRBV12-3/TRBV12-4|TRBD1|13|NA|TRBJ2-5
CASSLTGRETQYF
TGTGCCAGCAGTTTGACAGGGCGAGAGACCCAGTACTTC
>TRBV30|NA|14|few|TRBJ1-6
CAWSATGRNSPLHF
TGTGCCTGGAGCGCTACAGGGAGGAATTCACCCCTCCACTTT
>TRBV19|TRBD2|15|NA|TRBJ2-5
CASSTSSGGRVTQYF
TGTGCCAGTAGTACCTCTAGCGGGGGGAGGGTGACCCAGTACTTC
>TRBV6-1|TRBD1|13|NA|TRBJ1-2
CASSGQGASGYTF
TGTGCCAGCAGCGGACAGGGGGCGAGCGGCTACACCTTC
>TRBV15|NA|23|NA|TRBJ2-2
CATSRDSPGGTTPRPANTGELFF
TGTGCCACCAGCAGAGATAGCCCAGGTGGGACCACTCCCCGACCTGCGAACACCGGGGAGCTGTTTTTT
>TRBV19|TRBD1|16|NA|TRBJ1-6
CASISTGTDYNSPLHF
TGTGCCAGTATTTCCACCGGGACAGATTATAATTCACCCCTCCACTTT
>TRBV24-1|NA|14|NA|TRBJ2-5
CATSDFRDQETQYF
TGTGCCACCAGTGATTTTAGGGACCAAGAGACCCAGTACTTC
>TRBV9|NA|14|NA|TRBJ1-3
CASSVGVSGNTIYF
TGTGCCAGCAGCGTAGGGGTGTCCGGAAACACCATATATTTT
>TRBV20-1|NA|16|NA|TRBJ1-2
CSARDGATAGSGGYTF
TGCAGTGCTAGAGATGGTGCAACAGCGGGTTCGGGTGGCTACACCTTC
>TRBV24-1|NA|14|NA|TRBJ2-5
CATSDLGQLETQYF
TGTGCCACCAGTGATTTAGGGCAGCTAGAGACCCAGTACTTC
>TRBV6-1|NA|15|NA|TRBJ1-1
CASSRGVSSDTEAFF
TGTGCCAGCAGTCGGGGCGTGTCCTCCGACACTGAAGCTTTCTTT
>TRBV7-9|NA|15|NA|TRBJ1-2
CASTPPGAANYGYTF
TGTGCCAGCACCCCGCCGGGAGCAGCTAACTATGGCTACACCTTC
>TRBV20-1|NA|16|NA|TRBJ2-5
CSVIADQGPNAETQYF
TGCAGTGTCATCGCGGATCAGGGGCCCAATGCGGAGACCCAGTACTTC
>TRBV12-3/TRBV12-4|TRBD1|15|NA|TRBJ1-6
CAGRRNRGLNSPLHF
TGTGCCGGCAGAAGGAACAGGGGGCTGAATTCACCCCTCCACTTT
>TRBV7-9|NA|14|NA|TRBJ2-2
CASSFGRDTGELFF
TGTGCCAGCAGCTTCGGCAGGGACACCGGGGAGCTGTTTTTT
>TRBV30|NA|13|once|TRBJ1-5
CAWGGTGNQPQHF
TGTGCCTGGGGAGGGACGGGCAATCAGCCCCAGCATTTT
>TRBV4-1|TRBD1|15|NA|TRBJ1-2
CASSQPLDRGYGYTF
TGCGCCAGCAGCCAACCTCTGGACAGGGGGTATGGCTACACCTTC
>TRBV25-1|NA|13|NA|TRBJ1-5
CASRGGGNQPQHF
TGTGCCAGCAGGGGAGGAGGCAATCAGCCCCAGCATTTT
>TRBV25-1|NA|16|NA|TRBJ1-5
CASSERGGHAAQPQHF
TGTGCCAGCAGTGAACGGGGCGGCCACGCCGCTCAGCCCCAGCATTTT
>TRBV5-1|NA|15|NA|TRBJ2-3
CASSLGPGMADTQYF
TGCGCCAGCAGCTTGGGCCCAGGGATGGCAGATACGCAGTATTTT
>TRBV6-1|TRBD1|15|NA|TRBJ1-3
CASADRGDGGNTIYF
TGTGCCAGCGCCGACAGGGGAGATGGTGGAAACACCATATATTTT